The 26 T cell receptor beta chains in this list originate from one sample, sequenced in a study of cytomegalovirus exposure and HLA in healthy donors. The assay was immunoSEQ multiplex PCR, and TCRdb's table has in-frame clones only and misses some. This sample yields under 200,000 clones, of which 80% to 85% are seen a single time; roughly 1.2% belongs to the top ten. The specimen was PBMCs. The receptors originated from a woman aged 25 to 39 in good health and CMV-seronegative.

This clone was found a few times. V and J are TRBV5-4 and TRBJ2-7; 10 bases agree with TRBD2. The germline gives CDR1 SGHNT, CDR2 YYREEE (reference sequence). CDR3 length equals 14 residues. V lost 4 bases and J lost 2; bases outside the gene matches: 3. The CDR3 here is CASSLAGEAYEQYF. CDR3 DNA sequence: TGTGCCAGCAGCCTAGCGGGAGAAGCCTACGAGCAGTACTTC.

This clone was counted a single time. V gene TRBV6-1 combines with J gene TRBJ1-2; the match to TRBD1 covers 7 bases. The CDR3 spans 15 residues. V gave up 6 bases and J gave up 4 bases; unmatched junction bases: 11. Germline V gene data show CDR1 as MNHNS and CDR2 as SASEGT. CDR3 protein: CASREFPGGGYGYTF. For the CDR3, the DNA is TGTGCCAGCAGGGAATTCCCAGGGGGAGGCTATGGCTACACCTTC.

The chain links TRBV7-8 to TRBJ2-7; maybe TRBD2 (5 bases). The CDR3 covers 15 residues. V lost 5 bases and J 1 base, leaving 15 bases between the germline ends. Germline V gives CDR1 SGHVS, CDR2 FQNEAQ. The CDR3 sequence: CASSEREGTSYEQYF. The CDR3 DNA reads as TGTGCCAGCAGCGAACGAGAGGGCACTTCCTACGAGCAGTACTTC. Combining the CDR3 with reference TRBV7-8 and TRBJ2-7 gives the whole variable domain GAGVSQSPRYKVAKRGQDVALRCDPISGHVSLFWYQQALGQGPEFLTYFQNEAQLDKSGLPSDRFFAERPEGSVSTLKIQRTQQEDSAVYLCASSEREGTSYEQYFGPGTRLTVT.

The chain recombines TRBV7-9 with TRBJ1-2, with D unclear. CDR3 length: 13 amino acids. CDR1 is SEHNR, CDR2 FQNEAQ, per germline (reference sequence). The V gene lost 6 bases and the J gene lost 8 bases, with 16 bases spanning the gap. The CDR3 nucleotides are TGTGCCAGCAGGAAAAGCGAAGATTACGGCTACACCTTC. It translates to CASRKSEDYGYTF.

The V and J genes are TRBV18 and TRBJ2-7, with TRBD1 identical over 7 bases. There are 13 residues in the CDR3. CDR1 is KGHSH and CDR2 is LQKENI in the germline V gene. V shed 5 bases and J 2 bases; nucleotides not matched to a gene: 3. The CDR3 sequence is CASSSTGAYEQYF. The CDR3 nucleotides read TGTGCCAGCTCAAGCACAGGGGCCTACGAGCAGTACTTC.

The rearrangement uses TRBV5-4 and TRBJ2-7; D may be TRBD2 (5 bases). This CDR3 region has 15 residues. Looked up from germline, CDR1 is SGHNT and CDR2 is YYREEE (reference sequence). Trimming cost V 0 bases and J 6 bases, with 16 bases left between them. This CDR3 reads CASSLDPAGGSEQYF. DNA for the CDR3: TGTGCCAGCAGCTTGGATCCGGCAGGAGGAAGCGAGCAGTACTTC.

This clone was counted a single time. This chain uses TRBV29-1 with TRBJ1-2; perhaps TRBD1 as D (6 bases). Germline values: CDR1 SQVTM, CDR2 ANQGSEA. V was cut by 4 bases and J by 3 bases, with 12 bases left in between. The CDR3 consists of 13 residues. The CDR3 nucleotides are TGCAGCGTTGCAGGGGTAGGGGACTATGGCTACACCTTC. Translated: CSVAGVGDYGYTF.

The CDR3: CAWSDRGQLSGNTIYF. As DNA, the CDR3 is TGTGCCTGGAGTGACCGCGGGCAACTCTCTGGAAACACCATATATTTT. This chain connects TRBV30 to TRBJ1-3; no clear D gene. The ends were cut back, 1 base at V and 0 bases at J, with 13 bases in the middle. CDR1 is GTSNPN and CDR2 is SVGIG in the germline V gene (reference sequence). The CDR3 consists of 16 residues.

The chain has TRBV28 and TRBJ2-5; no definite D call. The CDR3 covers 10 residues. V was shortened by 5 bases and J by 4 bases, with 2 bases between the two germline ends. Germline assignment: CDR1 MDHEN and CDR2 SYDVKM. The CDR3, as DNA: TGTGCCAGCAGTCTAGAGACCCAGTACTTC. It yields the protein CASSLETQYF. Full variable domain (rest looked up from reference TRBV28 and TRBJ2-5): DVKVTQSSRYLVKRTGEKVFLECVQDMDHENMFWYRQDPGLGLRLIYFSYDVKMKEKGDIPEGYSVSREKKERFSLILESASTNQTSMYLCASSLETQYFGPGTRLLVL.

This chain links TRBV19 with TRBJ1-1; a possible D gene is TRBD1 (5 bases). Germline V gene data show CDR1 as LNHDA and CDR2 as SQIVND (reference sequence). The CDR3 has 18 residues. The V and J ends lost 2 bases and 4 bases respectively, with 23 bases between them. The CDR3 nucleotides read TGTGCCAGTAGTATATTGGGGCAGTATCCGATTTTGAGCACTGAAGCTTTCTTT. Protein sequence: CASSILGQYPILSTEAFF. The full variable domain, rest sourced from reference TRBV19 and TRBJ1-1, is DGGITQSPKYLFRKEGQNVTLSCEQNLNHDAMYWYRQDPGQGLRLIYYSQIVNDFQKGDIAEGYSVSREKKESFPLTVTSAQKNPTAFYLCASSILGQYPILSTEAFFGQGTRLTVV.

The chain links TRBV5-8 to TRBJ2-5; 9 nucleotides align to TRBD1. Trimming took 4 bases from V and 6 from J; bases not matched to a gene: 13. This CDR3 is built from 16 residues. Looked up from germline, CDR1 is SGHTS and CDR2 is YDEGEE. CDR3 in DNA: TGTGCCAGCAGCCTGAGATTTGGACAGGGGATGAAGACCCAGTACTTC. Protein: CASSLRFGQGMKTQYF.

V is TRBV2 and J is TRBJ1-2; the D gene is possibly TRBD1 (6 bases). This CDR3 spans 12 amino acids. CDR1 is SNHLY and CDR2 is FYNNEI in the germline V gene. Trimming took off 8 bases at V and 5 bases at J, with 12 bases between the two ends. The CDR3 spells CASGVTGYGYTF. Written as DNA, the CDR3 is TGTGCCAGCGGAGTGACAGGATATGGCTACACCTTC.

This chain links TRBV5-6 with TRBJ1-6; D is unresolved. The V gene's germline CDR1 is SGHDT and CDR2 YYEEEE. CDR3 size: 14 residues. V was shortened by 4 bases and J by 9 bases, with 14 bases between the two germline ends. CDR3 sequence reads: CASSPVRGSSPLHF. The DNA for the CDR3 is TGTGCCAGCAGCCCAGTCCGGGGTTCTTCACCCCTCCACTTT.

This rearrangement joins TRBV27 to TRBJ1-2; 7 bases align to TRBD1. CDR3 length equals 14 residues. Germline assignment: CDR1 MNHEY and CDR2 SMNVEV (reference sequence). With V trimmed by 5 bases and J by 7 bases, 10 bases remained unmatched. The CDR3 region has the DNA TGTGCCAGCAGTACCTCCCTTCACAGGGGTGGCTACACCTTC. This codes for CASSTSLHRGGYTF.

This clone was counted only a few times. V is TRBV9 and J is TRBJ2-2, with 7 bases aligning to TRBD1. The V gene's germline CDR1 is SGDLS and CDR2 YYNGEE. This CDR3 region has 15 residues. The V gene end was trimmed by 3 bases and the J gene end by 6 bases; junction bases not matched to a gene: 8. The CDR3 DNA reads TGTGCCAGCAGCGCGGGACAGCTCAGCTCCGGGGAGCTGTTTTTT. It translates to CASSAGQLSSGELFF.

This sequence joins TRBV7-9 and TRBJ2-5, with 13 positions matching TRBD2. The germline CDR1 and CDR2 sequences are SEHNR and FQNEAQ (reference sequence). CDR3 length: 16 amino acids. V was pared by 6 bases and J by 2 bases, with 6 bases of the junction left unmatched. The CDR3, as DNA: TGTGCCAGCAGGACGTGGGGACTAGCGGGACAAGAGACCCAGTACTTC. Protein product: CASRTWGLAGQETQYF. Drawing the rest from reference TRBV7-9 and TRBJ2-5, the complete variable domain is DTGVSQNPRHKITKRGQNVTFRCDPISEHNRLYWYRQTLGQGPEFLTYFQNEAQLEKSRLLSDRFSAERPKGSFSTLEIQRTEQGDSAMYLCASRTWGLAGQETQYFGPGTRLLVL.

V usage is TRBV6-5 and J usage is TRBJ2-2, with D tentatively TRBD2 (6 bases). The germline CDR1 and CDR2 sequences are MNHEY and SVGAGI. The CDR3 has 16 amino acids. V was clipped by 0 bases and J by 1 base, with 9 bases between them. CDR3 sequence: CASSYSRGLNTGELFF. In DNA, the CDR3 is TGTGCCAGCAGTTACTCGCGGGGCCTGAACACCGGGGAGCTGTTTTTT.

This rearrangement joins TRBV10-1 to TRBJ2-3; 9 bases fit TRBD2. Germline assignment: CDR1 WNHNN and CDR2 SYGVQD (reference sequence). Trimming at V came to 10 bases and at J to 8 bases, leaving 13 bases not matched to a gene. The CDR3 spans 14 residues. CDR3 residues: CATLDGSGSGTQYF. CDR3 bases: TGCGCCACCCTGGATGGTAGCGGGAGTGGTACGCAGTATTTT.

The chain links TRBV6-5 to TRBJ2-7, with TRBD2 as a possible D gene (5 bases). V was clipped by 2 bases and J by 0 bases, with 11 bases between them. Looked up from germline, CDR1 is MNHEY and CDR2 is SVGAGI. The CDR3 length is 15 residues. CDR3 nucleotide sequence: TGTGCCAGCAGTTACCGGACTTCAGTCTCCTACGAGCAGTACTTC. Protein product: CASSYRTSVSYEQYF.

The chain employs TRBV7-8 and TRBJ2-7; TRBD2 aligns across 10 bases. The ends lost 5 bases at V and 0 bases at J; junction bases unmatched: 1. The CDR3 is made up of 14 amino acids. Germline values: CDR1 SGHVS, CDR2 FQNEAQ. Here the CDR3 reads CASSQREGSYEQYF. The CDR3 region has the DNA TGTGCCAGCAGCCAGCGGGAGGGCTCCTACGAGCAGTACTTC.

The chain carries TRBV19 and TRBJ2-5; 7 bases are a match to TRBD2. The CDR3 consists of 14 residues. J gave up 2 bases and V 3 bases, and 3 bases lay outside the gene matches. The germline V gene has CDR1 LNHDA and CDR2 SQIVND (reference sequence). The DNA for the CDR3 is TGTGCCAGTAGTATTTCTAGCGGACAAGAGACCCAGTACTTC. Translation gives CASSISSGQETQYF.

The chain combines TRBV7-6 with TRBJ2-7; 14 nucleotides agree with TRBD2. The J segment lost 3 bases and the V segment lost 5 bases, leaving 3 bases of the junction unmatched. The CDR3 is 15 residues long. The germline gives CDR1 SGHVS, CDR2 FNYEAQ. The DNA for the CDR3 is TGTGCCAGCAGCCTGGGGACTAGCGGGAGCTACGAGCAGTACTTC. Translating it yields CASSLGTSGSYEQYF.

V usage is TRBV27 and J usage is TRBJ1-4; tentative D call: TRBD1 (6 bases). The CDR3 runs to 16 residues. In germline, CDR1 is MNHEY, CDR2 SMNVEV (reference sequence). Between the trimmed V and J ends, which lost 2 bases and 8 bases, there was a span of 18 bases. Written as DNA, the CDR3 is TGTGCCAGCAGTTTAAAGGGTTGGGGGACACGCGAAAAACTGTTTTTT. This encodes CASSLKGWGTREKLFF.

V usage is TRBV4-1 and J usage is TRBJ1-2; D might be TRBD1 (5 bases). The ends were cut back, 1 base at V and 6 bases at J, with 15 bases in the middle. The V gene's germline CDR1 is MGHRA and CDR2 YSYEKL. The CDR3 is 15 amino acids. The CDR3 DNA reads as TGCGCCAGCAGCCAAGGGCGGGGGTTCTTTGATGGCTACACCTTC. Amino acids: CASSQGRGFFDGYTF.

The CDR3 here is CASSYRTGGNSYEQYF. CDR3 DNA: TGTGCCAGCAGTTACCGGACAGGGGGTAACTCCTACGAGCAGTACTTC. The J gene is TRBJ2-7, the V gene TRBV6-6, with TRBD1 matching over 10 bases. This CDR3 has 16 residues. Losses at the gene ends were 2 bases for V and 0 bases for J; bases not matched to a gene: 4. Germline V gene sequence: CDR1 MNHNY, CDR2 SVGAGI (reference sequence).

The chain uses TRBV11-3 and TRBJ2-2; 11 bases line up with TRBD2. The V and J ends lost 3 bases and 6 bases, in that order; junction bases with no gene match: 9. The germline CDR1 and CDR2 sequences are SGHNT and YENEEA. The CDR3 length is 17 residues. CDR3 in amino acids: CASSFAPGLAEAGELFF. The CDR3 DNA reads TGTGCCAGCAGCTTTGCCCCGGGACTAGCGGAAGCCGGGGAGCTGTTTTTT.